This TCR beta chain was obtained from a study of T-cell reconstitution after alpha-beta-depleted transplantation in children. Points from the study as a whole: Reportedly, roughly two months post-transplant, alpha-beta T cells arose from several hundred expanded graft clones. Newly made T cells mostly supplied T-cell counts and diversity one year after transplant. It was surviving recipient T cells and thymic progenitors that gave some patients high TCRbeta diversity at day 60.

TCRbeta library construction was performed incorporating unique molecular identifiers. A single record per CDR3 protein comes from TCRdb applying MiXCR to the PCR reads. The table includes 300,000 to 400,000 distinct CDR3 sequences, roughly 16% detected once. About this clonotype: Its antigen is unknown.

V gave up 0 bases and J gave up 4 bases; unmatched junction bases: 5. Germline V gene sequence: CDR1 SGHTA, CDR2 FQGTGA. This CDR3 is 16 amino acids long. The sequence was obtained from a male patient aged 2-9 years who had a stem cell transplant for acute lymphoblastic leukemia, so the T cells may come from the graft donor. The sequenced sample was PBMCs, mostly from graft donor cells, obtained 360 days after TCRalphabeta/CD19-depleted stem cell transplant. This chain connects TRBV7-3 to TRBJ2-2; 7 bases agree with TRBD2. Written as DNA, the CDR3 is TGTGCCAGCAGCTTAACTGCGGGAGCGGGCACCGGGGAGCTGTTTTTT. Encoded protein: CASSLTAGAGTGELFF.